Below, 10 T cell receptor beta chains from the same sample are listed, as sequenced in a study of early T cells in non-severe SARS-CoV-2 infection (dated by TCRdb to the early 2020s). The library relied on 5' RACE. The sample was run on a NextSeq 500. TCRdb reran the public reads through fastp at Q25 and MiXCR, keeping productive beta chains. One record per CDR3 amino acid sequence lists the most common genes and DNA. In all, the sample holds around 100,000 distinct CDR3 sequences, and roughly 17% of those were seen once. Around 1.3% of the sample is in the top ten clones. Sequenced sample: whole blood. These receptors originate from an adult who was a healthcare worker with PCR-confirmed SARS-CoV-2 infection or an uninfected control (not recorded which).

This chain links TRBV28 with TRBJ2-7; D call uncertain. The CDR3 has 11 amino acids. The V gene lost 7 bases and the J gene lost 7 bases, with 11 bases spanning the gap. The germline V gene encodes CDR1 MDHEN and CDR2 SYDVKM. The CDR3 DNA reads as TGTGCCAGCACGGGTGATTGGGAGCAGTACTTC. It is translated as CASTGDWEQYF.

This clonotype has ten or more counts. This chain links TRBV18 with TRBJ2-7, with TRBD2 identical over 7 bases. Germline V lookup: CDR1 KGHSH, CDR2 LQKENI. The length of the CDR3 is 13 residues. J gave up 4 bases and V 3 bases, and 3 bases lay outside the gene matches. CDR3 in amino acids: CASSPAGAYEQYF. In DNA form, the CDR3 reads TGTGCCAGCTCACCGGCGGGAGCTTACGAGCAGTACTTC.

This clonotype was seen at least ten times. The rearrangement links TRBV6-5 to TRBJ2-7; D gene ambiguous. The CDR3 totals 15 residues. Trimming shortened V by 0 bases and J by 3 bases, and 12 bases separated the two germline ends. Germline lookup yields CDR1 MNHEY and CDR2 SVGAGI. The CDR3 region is CASSYSWADDYEQYF. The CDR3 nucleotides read TGTGCCAGCAGTTACTCATGGGCCGACGACTACGAGCAGTACTTC.

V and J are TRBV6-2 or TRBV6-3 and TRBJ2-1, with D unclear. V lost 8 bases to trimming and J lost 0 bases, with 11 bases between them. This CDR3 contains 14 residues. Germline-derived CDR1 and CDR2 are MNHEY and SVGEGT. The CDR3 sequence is CASRMASSYNEQFF. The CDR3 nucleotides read TGTGCCAGCCGGATGGCGAGCTCCTACAATGAGCAGTTCTTC.

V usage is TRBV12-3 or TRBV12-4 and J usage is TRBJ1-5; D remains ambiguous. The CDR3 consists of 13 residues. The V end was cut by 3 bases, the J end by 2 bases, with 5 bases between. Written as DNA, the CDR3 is TGTGCCAGCAGTTTGAACCGCAATCAGCCCCAGCATTTT. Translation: CASSLNRNQPQHF.

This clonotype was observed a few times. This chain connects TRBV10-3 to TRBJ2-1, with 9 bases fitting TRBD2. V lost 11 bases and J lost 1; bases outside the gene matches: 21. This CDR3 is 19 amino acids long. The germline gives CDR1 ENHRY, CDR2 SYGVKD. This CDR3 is CAVNGGTSGLGPSYNEQFF. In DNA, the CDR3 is TGTGCCGTCAACGGGGGAACTAGCGGGCTCGGGCCGTCCTACAATGAGCAGTTCTTC.

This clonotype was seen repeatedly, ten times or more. The CDR3: CASSPRTGLMNTEAFF. CDR3 bases: TGTGCCAGCTCACCGAGGACAGGGCTCATGAACACTGAAGCTTTCTTT. The chain is built from TRBV18 and TRBJ1-1; TRBD1 matches at 8 bases. CDR3 length: 16 amino acids. Trimming at V came to 3 bases and at J to 0 bases, leaving 6 bases not matched to a gene. CDR1 and CDR2 from the germline V gene are KGHSH and LQKENI.

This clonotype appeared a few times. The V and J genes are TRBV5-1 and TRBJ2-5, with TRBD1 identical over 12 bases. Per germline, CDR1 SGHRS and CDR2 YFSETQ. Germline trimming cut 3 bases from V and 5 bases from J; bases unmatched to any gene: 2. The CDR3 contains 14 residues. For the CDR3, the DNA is TGCGCCAGCAGCTGGGACAGGGGGCGGGAGACCCAGTACTTC. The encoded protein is CASSWDRGRETQYF.

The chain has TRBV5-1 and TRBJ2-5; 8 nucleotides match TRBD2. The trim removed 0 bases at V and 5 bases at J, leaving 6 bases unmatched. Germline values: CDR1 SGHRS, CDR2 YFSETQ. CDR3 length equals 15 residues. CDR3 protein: CASSLVPGGPETQYF. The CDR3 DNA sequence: TGCGCCAGCAGCTTGGTACCGGGAGGGCCGGAGACCCAGTACTTC.

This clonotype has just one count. CDR3 in DNA: TGTGCCAGCACGGTGGAGAGCTCCTACAATGAGCAGTTCTTC. This gives the protein CASTVESSYNEQFF. The J gene is TRBJ2-1, the V gene TRBV6-1; D unclear. Germline V gene lookup returns CDR1 MNHNS and CDR2 SASEGT. The CDR3 covers 14 residues. Trimming cost V 7 bases and J 0 bases, with 10 bases left between them.